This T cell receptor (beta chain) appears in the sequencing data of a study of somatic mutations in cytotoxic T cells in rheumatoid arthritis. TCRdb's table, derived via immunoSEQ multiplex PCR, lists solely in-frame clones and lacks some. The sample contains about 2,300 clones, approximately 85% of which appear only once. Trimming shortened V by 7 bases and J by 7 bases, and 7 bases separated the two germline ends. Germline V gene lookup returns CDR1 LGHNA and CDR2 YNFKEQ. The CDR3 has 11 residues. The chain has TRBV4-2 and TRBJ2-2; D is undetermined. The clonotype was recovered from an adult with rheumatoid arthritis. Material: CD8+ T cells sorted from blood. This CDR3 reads CASISDGELFF. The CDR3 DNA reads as TGTGCCAGCATTAGTGACGGGGAGCTGTTTTTT.